This T cell receptor beta chain is from a study of shared clonotypes between healthy human individuals. Germline trimming cut 4 bases from V and 3 bases from J; bases unmatched to any gene: 3. Germline values: CDR1 SGHNT, CDR2 YYREEE (reference sequence). The CDR3 has 14 amino acids. Naive CD8 cells were CD45RO-negative, positively selected for CCR7, excluding terminally differentiated effector memory CD45RA+ cells. Method: immunoSEQ multiplex PCR; TCRdb's copy keeps in-frame clones and lacks some. The sample comprises about 2.1 million clones, 93% of which are singletons, and over 1.5% rests with the top ten.

The sequence was collected from a man aged 18-30 years in good health. Some clones in this sample may be carry-over from other donors' samples. The genes are TRBV5-4 and TRBJ1-1; TRBD1 agrees at 10 bases. Sequenced material: naive CD8+ T cells from PBMCs. CDR3 loop: CASSVTGGDTEAFF. The DNA of the CDR3 is TGTGCCAGCAGCGTGACAGGGGGCGACACTGAAGCTTTCTTT.